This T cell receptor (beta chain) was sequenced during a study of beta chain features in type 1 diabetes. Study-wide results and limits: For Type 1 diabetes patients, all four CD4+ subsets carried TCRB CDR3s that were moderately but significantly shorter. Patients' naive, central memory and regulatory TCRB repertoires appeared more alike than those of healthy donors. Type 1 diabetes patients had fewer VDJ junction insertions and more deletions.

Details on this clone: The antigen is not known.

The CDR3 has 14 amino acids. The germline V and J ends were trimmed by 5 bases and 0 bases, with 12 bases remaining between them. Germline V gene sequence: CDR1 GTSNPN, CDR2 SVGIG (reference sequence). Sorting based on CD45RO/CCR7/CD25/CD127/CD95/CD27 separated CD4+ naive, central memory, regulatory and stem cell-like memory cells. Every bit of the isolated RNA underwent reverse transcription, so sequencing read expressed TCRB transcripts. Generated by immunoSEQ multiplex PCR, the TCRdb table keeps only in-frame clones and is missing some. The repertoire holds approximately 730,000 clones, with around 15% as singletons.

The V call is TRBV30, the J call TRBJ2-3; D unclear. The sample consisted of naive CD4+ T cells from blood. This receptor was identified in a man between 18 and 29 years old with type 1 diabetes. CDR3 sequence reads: CAWAAPTSTDTQYF. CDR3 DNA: TGTGCCTGGGCGGCACCTACTAGCACAGATACGCAGTATTTT.